One sample yielded the 29 T cell receptor beta chains listed below, sequenced in a study of monozygotic twins with inflammatory bowel disease. TCRdb reprocessed the 5' RACE reads and reports one entry per CDR3 protein, with no DNA. Its listing shows over 90,000 distinct CDR3 sequences. Sequencing was carried out using blood. The source of these receptors is a human donor with ulcerative colitis or Crohn's disease, or a healthy co-twin of an affected twin (not recorded which).

The rearrangement joins TRBV6-5 to TRBJ2-1; the TCRdb call, TRBD2, lacks DNA for checking. The CDR3 spans 18 residues. Germline assignment: CDR1 MNHEY and CDR2 SVGAGI. CDR3 sequence: CASSYSMVAGGFFNEQFF.

The chain joins TRBV7-9 to TRBJ1-6. The length of the CDR3 is 16 residues. Germline V gene sequence: CDR1 SEHNR, CDR2 FQNEAQ (reference sequence). The CDR3 sequence: CASSLSGQMSNSPLHF.

This chain uses TRBV7-9 with TRBJ2-2; TCRdb lists TRBD2, though no DNA is available to test this call. CDR1 and CDR2 from the germline V gene are SEHNR and FQNEAQ (reference sequence). The CDR3 is 17 residues long. The CDR3 sequence: CASSFSLGSTNTGELFF.

This sequence joins TRBV12-3 or TRBV12-4 and TRBJ2-7; TCRdb's D gene call, TRBD1, goes unchecked for lack of DNA. This CDR3 comprises 13 residues. The CDR3 is CASSLGGRGEQYF.

V gene TRBV24-1 combines with J gene TRBJ1-2; TCRdb proposes TRBD1, but this gene call is untestable without DNA. Germline V lookup: CDR1 KGHDR, CDR2 SFDVKD. CDR3 length: 12 amino acids. CDR3: CATSDKGYGYTF.

The CDR3 protein is CASSRRGQETQYF. The chain combines TRBV7-2 with TRBJ2-5; TCRdb reports TRBD1, a call that lacks DNA to check it against. The germline gives CDR1 SGHTA, CDR2 FQGNSA. This CDR3 has 13 amino acids.

The rearrangement links TRBV28 to TRBJ2-7; TCRdb proposes TRBD1, but this gene call is untestable without DNA. CDR1 MDHEN and CDR2 SYDVKM come from the germline V gene. The CDR3 is made up of 14 amino acids. The CDR3 spells CASSLVGGSAEQYF. Full variable domain (outside the CDR3, taken from reference TRBV28 and TRBJ2-7): DVKVTQSSRYLVKRTGEKVFLECVQDMDHENMFWYRQDPGLGLRLIYFSYDVKMKEKGDIPEGYSVSREKKERFSLILESASTNQTSMYLCASSLVGGSAEQYFGPGTRLTVT.

The rearrangement joins TRBV5-4 to TRBJ2-1; with no DNA, the TCRdb D assignment of TRBD1 cannot be verified. This CDR3 has 13 residues. The germline V gene has CDR1 SGHNT and CDR2 YYREEE (reference sequence). The CDR3 spells CASSLSTGREQFF.

The genes are TRBV29-1 and TRBJ2-7; TCRdb's D call of TRBD1 is untestable without DNA. The germline V gene has CDR1 SQVTM and CDR2 ANQGSEA. CDR3 length: 12 amino acids. The CDR3 reads CSVYWTGYEQYF.

The V gene is TRBV25-1, the J gene TRBJ2-5; the D gene TCRdb calls, TRBD1, cannot be checked with no DNA. Germline CDR1 reads MGHDK; CDR2 reads SYGVNS. The CDR3 runs to 15 residues. The chain's CDR3 is CASSDTGLYQETQYF.

This chain joins TRBV5-1 and TRBJ2-3; TCRdb's D gene call, TRBD2, goes unchecked for lack of DNA. The germline gives CDR1 SGHRS, CDR2 YFSETQ. CDR3 size: 15 residues. CDR3 sequence: CASSPGLAPTDTQYF.

V usage is TRBV12-3 or TRBV12-4 and J usage is TRBJ2-2; absent DNA, TCRdb's TRBD1 call cannot be checked. The CDR3 totals 15 residues. The CDR3 region is CASKGAARGTGELFF.

The gene calls are TRBV15 and TRBJ1-5. The germline V gene has CDR1 LNHNV and CDR2 YYDKDF (reference sequence). The CDR3 runs to 15 residues. The CDR3: CATSRVSQGGQPQHF.

The chain links TRBV11-2 to TRBJ2-7. Germline V gene data show CDR1 as SGHAT and CDR2 as FQNNGV. The CDR3 loop spans 13 amino acids. The CDR3 sequence: CASSLEVFYEQYF.

The CDR3 spells CASSLLATYEQYF. The V and J genes are TRBV27 and TRBJ2-7. This CDR3 contains 13 residues. Germline-derived CDR1 and CDR2 are MNHEY and SMNVEV (reference sequence).

V usage is TRBV4-2 and J usage is TRBJ2-7; TCRdb outputs TRBD1, but without DNA this stays unchecked. This CDR3 comprises 15 residues. Per germline, CDR1 LGHNA and CDR2 YNFKEQ. The CDR3 region is CASSQVGGGLGEQYF.

This chain uses TRBV5-4 with TRBJ2-1. This CDR3 region has 15 residues. CDR1 SGHNT and CDR2 YYREEE come from the germline V gene (reference sequence). CDR3: CASSPPRSSYNEQFF.

The J gene is TRBJ2-1, the V gene TRBV7-9; no DNA is available, so the TRBD1 call from TCRdb remains unchecked. From germline, CDR1 is SEHNR and CDR2 FQNEAQ (reference sequence). The CDR3 consists of 12 residues. The CDR3 sequence is CASSSRGHEQFF.

The CDR3 spells CSSPTVTGELFF. The gene calls are TRBV20-1 and TRBJ2-2. This CDR3 is 12 amino acids long. The germline V gene encodes CDR1 DFQATT and CDR2 SNEGSKA (reference sequence).

This CDR3 reads CASSQALRRAVEDTQYF. The chain couples TRBV4-2 to TRBJ2-3; TCRdb's D call of TRBD2 is untestable without DNA. Germline assignment: CDR1 LGHNA and CDR2 YNFKEQ. CDR3 length: 17 amino acids.

This rearrangement joins TRBV24-1 to TRBJ1-1; TCRdb outputs TRBD1, but without DNA this stays unchecked. The CDR3 loop spans 12 amino acids. Germline V gene lookup returns CDR1 KGHDR and CDR2 SFDVKD. This CDR3 is CATSPTGAEAFF.

The chain joins TRBV12-3 or TRBV12-4 to TRBJ2-4; TCRdb returns TRBD1, unconfirmable since there is no DNA. There are 13 residues in the CDR3. The CDR3 region is CASRGQEGNIQYF.

The chain employs TRBV20-1 and TRBJ2-7; TCRdb calls TRBD2, which cannot be checked without DNA. CDR1 is DFQATT, CDR2 SNEGSKA, per germline (reference sequence). CDR3 length: 13 residues. The chain's CDR3 is CSARDSPGREQYF.

The V and J genes are TRBV12-3 or TRBV12-4 and TRBJ2-2; the D call from TCRdb, TRBD1, cannot be confirmed without DNA. The CDR3 runs 17 residues. The chain's CDR3 is CASSLAGRGRDTGELFF.

The chain combines TRBV27 with TRBJ2-6; as DNA is missing, the TRBD1 call by TCRdb cannot be tested. The CDR3 runs 18 residues. CDR1 is MNHEY, CDR2 SMNVEV, per germline (reference sequence). Here the CDR3 reads CASSSGQGGTSGANVLTF.

V usage is TRBV7-2 and J usage is TRBJ1-5; TCRdb reports TRBD1, a call that lacks DNA to check it against. The CDR3 contains 13 residues. Germline values: CDR1 SGHTA, CDR2 FQGNSA. CDR3 in amino acids: CASSRQSNQPQHF.

The V call is TRBV30, the J call TRBJ2-3; TCRdb proposes TRBD1, but this gene call is untestable without DNA. The CDR3 sequence is 14 residues long. CDR1 and CDR2 from the germline V gene are GTSNPN and SVGIG (reference sequence). The CDR3 loop reads CAWSVWGATDTQYF. Together with reference TRBV30 and TRBJ2-3, the CDR3 gives the full variable domain: SQTIHQWPATLVQPVGSPLSLECTVEGTSNPNLYWYRQAAGRGLQLLFYSVGIGQISSEVPQNLSASRPQDRQFILSSKKLLLSDSGFYLCAWSVWGATDTQYFGPGTRLTVL.

J is TRBJ2-5 and V is TRBV14; as DNA is missing, the TRBD2 call by TCRdb cannot be tested. The CDR3 has 16 residues. CDR1 and CDR2 from the germline V gene are SGHDN and FVKESK. CDR3 residues: CASSQDPGLAARAQYF.

The gene calls are TRBV9 and TRBJ1-3. This CDR3 comprises 15 residues. The germline gives CDR1 SGDLS, CDR2 YYNGEE. The chain's CDR3 is CASSHESGPGNTIYF.